This passage covers 26 T cell receptor beta chains from one sample sequenced in a study of memory CD4+ T cells and cytomegalovirus serostatus. Single viable CD3+CD4+CD8-CD45RO+ cells were sorted as the memory CD4+ T cells. The method was immunoSEQ multiplex PCR; TCRdb's version includes in-frame clones alone and lacks a portion of them. The sample consists of approximately 92,000 clones, about 80% of them appearing once. The specimen was memory CD4+ T cells from blood. The receptors here all came from an adult in good health and CMV-seropositive.

This rearrangement joins TRBV10-2 to TRBJ2-7, with D possibly being TRBD2 (6 bases). Trimming left V 7 bases short and J 0 bases short, with 16 bases between. Germline-derived CDR1 and CDR2 are WSHSY and SAAADI. The CDR3 extends over 15 amino acids. CDR3 sequence: CASMEGGASSYEQYF. CDR3 DNA sequence: TGCGCCAGCATGGAGGGCGGGGCGAGCTCCTACGAGCAGTACTTC.

The genes are TRBV2 and TRBJ1-2, with D tentatively TRBD1 (6 bases). V shed 3 bases and J shed 4 bases, with 12 bases lying between them. CDR3 size: 14 residues. Germline V CDR1 and CDR2: SNHLY, FYNNEI. The CDR3 DNA reads as TGTGCCAGCAGTGAGTTGGACAGCCGCTATGGCTACACCTTC. It yields the protein CASSELDSRYGYTF.

This clone was counted between two and nine times. The chain couples TRBV6-5 to TRBJ1-1; D unclear. This CDR3 region has 14 residues. The V gene lost 0 bases and the J gene lost 2 bases, with 7 bases spanning the gap. From germline, CDR1 is MNHEY and CDR2 SVGAGI. DNA of the CDR3: TGTGCCAGCAGTTACTCTTGGATCAACACTGAAGCTTTCTTT. Protein: CASSYSWINTEAFF.

V usage is TRBV10-1 and J usage is TRBJ2-5; perhaps TRBD2 as D (6 bases). V lost 3 bases to trimming and J lost 5 bases, with 16 bases between them. Germline CDR1 reads WNHNN; CDR2 reads SYGVQD (reference sequence). The CDR3 spans 15 residues. This CDR3 reads CASSDSRDSGETQYF. The CDR3 DNA reads TGCGCCAGCAGTGACTCACGGGACTCGGGGGAGACCCAGTACTTC.

This clone was seen just once. The chain combines TRBV14 with TRBJ1-3; possibly TRBD1 for D (6 bases). Looked up from germline, CDR1 is SGHDN and CDR2 is FVKESK. The CDR3 runs to 14 residues. Trimming stripped 7 bases from V and 4 bases from J, with 14 bases between. CDR3: CASNPGTLGNTIYF. CDR3 sequence (DNA): TGTGCCAGCAACCCAGGGACACTAGGAAACACCATATATTTT. Full variable domain (outside the CDR3, taken from reference TRBV14 and TRBJ1-3): EAGVTQFPSHSVIEKGQTVTLRCDPISGHDNLYWYRRVMGKEIKFLLHFVKESKQDESGMPNNRFLAERTGGTYSTLKVQPAELEDSGVYFCASNPGTLGNTIYFGEGSWLTVV.

The rearrangement uses TRBV7-9 and TRBJ2-2, with 9 nucleotides matching TRBD1. The CDR3 loop spans 15 amino acids. V lost 6 bases and J lost 2; bases outside the gene matches: 4. Per the germline V gene, CDR1 is SEHNR and CDR2 is FQNEAQ (reference sequence). The CDR3 reads CASRPTGGNTGELFF. CDR3 DNA sequence: TGTGCCAGCAGGCCCACAGGGGGCAACACCGGGGAGCTGTTTTTT. Drawing the rest from reference TRBV7-9 and TRBJ2-2, the complete variable domain is DTGVSQNPRHKITKRGQNVTFRCDPISEHNRLYWYRQTLGQGPEFLTYFQNEAQLEKSRLLSDRFSAERPKGSFSTLEIQRTEQGDSAMYLCASRPTGGNTGELFFGEGSRLTVL.

J is TRBJ2-3 and V is TRBV2; 11 bases align to TRBD2. Trimming cost V 5 bases and J 6 bases; bases outside gene matches: 4. CDR3 size: 14 residues. CDR1 is SNHLY, CDR2 FYNNEI, per germline. CDR3 loop: CASSLAGGRDTQYF. The CDR3 DNA reads TGTGCCAGCAGTTTAGCGGGAGGGCGCGATACGCAGTATTTT.

This clone was observed a single time. J is TRBJ1-2 and V is TRBV5-1, with D perhaps matching TRBD1 (6 bases). Between the trimmed V and J ends, which lost 5 bases and 7 bases, there was a span of 18 bases. The CDR3 runs to 14 residues. Germline CDR1 is SGHRS and CDR2 is YFSETQ. In nucleotides, the CDR3 is TGCGCCAGCAGACCGGCCGGGGGCAGCGGTGGCTACACCTTC. It codes for CASRPAGGSGGYTF.

The chain joins TRBV10-1 to TRBJ2-1; TRBD2 matches 9 bases. Germline CDR1 and CDR2: WNHNN and SYGVQD (reference sequence). CDR3 length equals 15 residues. Germline trimming cut 3 bases from V and 7 bases from J; bases unmatched to any gene: 7. For the CDR3, the DNA is TGCGCCAGCAGTGACACGCGGGAGGGCAGGAATGAGCAGTTCTTC. This encodes CASSDTREGRNEQFF.

J is TRBJ1-1 and V is TRBV18, with 9 bases identical to TRBD1. From germline, CDR1 is KGHSH and CDR2 LQKENI. Trimming at V came to 3 bases and at J to 5 bases, leaving 7 bases not matched to a gene. This CDR3 is built from 15 residues. The CDR3 region is CASSPQTGGDTEAFF. Here the CDR3 DNA reads TGTGCCAGCTCACCCCAGACAGGGGGGGATACTGAAGCTTTCTTT.

The rearrangement links TRBV18 to TRBJ2-7; D may be TRBD1 (6 bases). V dropped 5 bases and J dropped 6 bases, with 14 bases sitting between them. Germline V gene lookup returns CDR1 KGHSH and CDR2 LQKENI. The CDR3 is 13 amino acids. CDR3 region: CASSRDTQSEQYF. The CDR3 coding sequence is TGTGCCAGCTCAAGGGACACACAGAGCGAGCAGTACTTC.

V usage is TRBV29-1 and J usage is TRBJ1-1, with D tentatively TRBD1 (6 bases). Germline V gives CDR1 SQVTM, CDR2 ANQGSEA. V was clipped by 1 base and J by 3 bases, with 9 bases between them. The length of the CDR3 is 13 residues. CDR3 nucleotides: TGCAGCGTTGAAGGGGGGGCCTACACTGAAGCTTTCTTT. This encodes CSVEGGAYTEAFF.

The J gene is TRBJ2-3, the V gene TRBV10-3, with D possibly matching TRBD1 (5 bases). Trimming stripped 0 bases from V and 3 bases from J, with 7 bases between. The CDR3 has 14 residues. The germline V gene encodes CDR1 ENHRY and CDR2 SYGVKD. The CDR3 spells CAISESQVTDTQYF. DNA of the CDR3: TGTGCCATCAGTGAGTCACAGGTTACAGATACGCAGTATTTT.

This chain joins TRBV5-4 and TRBJ1-2; D gene unclear. Trimming cost V 2 bases and J 0 bases, with 5 bases left between them. Germline V gene data show CDR1 as SGHNT and CDR2 as YYREEE (reference sequence). The CDR3 is 13 residues long. In nucleotides, the CDR3 is TGTGCCAGCAGCTTCTCCGCTAACTATGGCTACACCTTC. Translated, it gives CASSFSANYGYTF.

The chain joins TRBV19 to TRBJ1-5; D remains unclear. Germline CDR1 and CDR2: LNHDA and SQIVND (reference sequence). V was clipped by 3 bases and J by 0 bases, with 12 bases between them. There are 16 residues in the CDR3. CDR3 sequence reads: CASSMLTAFSNQPQHF. The CDR3 coding sequence is TGTGCCAGTAGTATGCTGACGGCCTTTAGCAATCAGCCCCAGCATTTT.

The chain employs TRBV6-1 and TRBJ1-1, with TRBD1 identical over 8 bases. Trimming cost V 5 bases and J 0 bases; bases outside gene matches: 5. This CDR3 is 15 amino acids long. CDR1 and CDR2 from the germline V gene are MNHNS and SASEGT. The DNA for the CDR3 is TGTGCCAGCAGTCACCCAGGGGGCGTGAACACTGAAGCTTTCTTT. Its protein is CASSHPGGVNTEAFF.

The rearrangement links TRBV5-1 to TRBJ2-3; 8 bases are a match to TRBD2. After removal of 0 bases from V and 5 bases from J, the junction contained 8 bases not matched to a gene. The CDR3 loop spans 16 amino acids. Per the germline V gene, CDR1 is SGHRS and CDR2 is YFSETQ. This CDR3 reads CASSLGSSGSRDTQYF. For the CDR3, the DNA is TGCGCCAGCAGCTTGGGGTCCAGCGGGAGTCGAGATACGCAGTATTTT.

The rearrangement uses TRBV27 and TRBJ1-2; 7 bases match TRBD1. This CDR3 contains 12 residues. The ends lost 10 bases at V and 2 bases at J; junction bases unmatched: 4. Germline assignment: CDR1 MNHEY and CDR2 SMNVEV (reference sequence). The DNA of the CDR3 is TGTGCCACCCGGACAGGAAACTATGGCTACACCTTC. It specifies CATRTGNYGYTF.

The gene calls are TRBV9 and TRBJ2-3; 10 bases are shared with TRBD2. The V segment lost 0 bases and the J segment 4 bases; nucleotides outside the gene matches: 5. Germline CDR1 and CDR2: SGDLS and YYNGEE. The CDR3 is made up of 16 amino acids. The CDR3, as DNA: TGTGCCAGCAGCGTAGCTCTGCTAGCGGGAGCAGATACGCAGTATTTT. Protein product: CASSVALLAGADTQYF.

The chain has TRBV6-5 and TRBJ1-2, with 7 bases matching TRBD1. After removal of 6 bases from V and 4 bases from J, the junction contained 8 bases not matched to a gene. The germline V gene has CDR1 MNHEY and CDR2 SVGAGI. This CDR3 comprises 14 residues. Written as DNA, the CDR3 is TGTGCCAGCAGACTAGCGGGACAGCCCTATGGCTACACCTTC. Translation: CASRLAGQPYGYTF.

V usage is TRBV4-2 and J usage is TRBJ1-5; a weak D match, TRBD1 (5 bases). Trimming pared 2 bases from V and 5 bases from J, leaving 13 bases between. The CDR3 has 15 amino acids. Germline V gene lookup returns CDR1 LGHNA and CDR2 YNFKEQ. The CDR3 DNA reads as TGTGCCAGCAGCCAATACCGGGGCTCAGATCAGCCCCAGCATTTT. The encoded protein is CASSQYRGSDQPQHF.

J is TRBJ2-7 and V is TRBV7-8, with D perhaps TRBD1 (6 bases). The CDR3 extends over 13 amino acids. The V gene's germline CDR1 is SGHVS and CDR2 FQNEAQ. Trimming removed 5 bases from V and 6 bases from J, with 14 bases in between. CDR3 sequence: CASSPWQGTEQYF. In DNA form, the CDR3 reads TGTGCCAGCAGCCCGTGGCAGGGGACCGAGCAGTACTTC.

The chain recombines TRBV5-1 with TRBJ2-2; TRBD2 matches 7 bases. This CDR3 comprises 14 residues. Germline V gives CDR1 SGHRS, CDR2 YFSETQ. V gave up 5 bases and J gave up 6 bases; unmatched junction bases: 7. Here the CDR3 DNA reads TGCGCCAGCAGGGACGGGGCGGGAGCCGGGGAGCTGTTTTTT. Translation: CASRDGAGAGELFF. The variable domain in full, completed from reference TRBV5-1 and TRBJ2-2, reads KAGVTQTPRYLIKTRGQQVTLSCSPISGHRSVSWYQQTPGQGLQFLFEYFSETQRNKGNFPGRFSGRQFSNSRSEMNVSTLELGDSALYLCASRDGAGAGELFFGEGSRLTVL.

V and J are TRBV5-4 and TRBJ2-3; possibly TRBD2 for D (6 bases). The CDR3 runs to 13 residues. V was cut by 4 bases and J by 4 bases, with 10 bases left in between. The germline gives CDR1 SGHNT, CDR2 YYREEE (reference sequence). The CDR3 region has the DNA TGTGCCAGCAGCGTGACTAGTTCAGATACGCAGTATTTT. Translating it yields CASSVTSSDTQYF.

The rearrangement links TRBV19 to TRBJ2-1, with D unclear. The CDR3 is 15 residues long. Germline assignment: CDR1 LNHDA and CDR2 SQIVND (reference sequence). Trimming removed 5 bases at V and 5 bases at J, with 16 bases between. In DNA, the CDR3 is TGTGCCAGTAGTTTCGGACCCAGACCCGACAATGAGCAGTTCTTC. It codes for CASSFGPRPDNEQFF.

The chain links TRBV28 to TRBJ1-3, with D possibly matching TRBD1 (5 bases). Deletions cut 10 bases from V and 0 bases from J, with 13 bases between. The length of the CDR3 is 14 residues. The germline V gene encodes CDR1 MDHEN and CDR2 SYDVKM. Here the CDR3 DNA reads TGTGCCACCCAAAAGACAGCCTCTGGAAACACCATATATTTT. Its translation: CATQKTASGNTIYF.